This TCR beta chain was recorded in a study of blood T cell repertoires in COVID-19. As originally analysed: Amplification from reference gene primers served as the basis for estimated nucleated cell counts. The repertoire was sequenced with immunoSEQ multiplex PCR; TCRdb's copy has only in-frame clones and lacks some. Clonal size and the V and J genes are those of that table, whereas D and trimming came from the DNA. Seen here are about 480,000 clones, about 85% observed once, and the top ten hold just under 2%. V lost 3 bases, J lost 2 bases, and 5 bases stayed unmatched. The V gene's germline CDR1 is DFQATT and CDR2 SNEGSKA (reference sequence). The CDR3 runs 15 residues. All enrollees were about 18 to 100 years old and from roughly 26 US areas. Cohort allocation depended upon clinical history that participants reported.

The V gene is TRBV20-1, the J gene TRBJ2-7; TRBD2 aligns across 12 bases. The TCR sequence derives from a woman between 18 and 30 years old with acute COVID-19. Sequencing used PBMCs or T cells enriched from blood (not recorded which). The CDR3: CSASLTSGGPYEQYF. In DNA, the CDR3 is TGCAGTGCTAGTTTGACTAGCGGGGGCCCCTACGAGCAGTACTTC.